Following are 30 T cell receptor beta chains from one sample sequenced in a study of memory CD4+ T cells and cytomegalovirus serostatus. TCRdb's table, derived via immunoSEQ multiplex PCR, lists solely in-frame clones and lacks some. In the table there are approximately 52,000 clones, around four fifths of which are singletons. Single viable CD3+CD4+CD8-CD45RO+ cells were sorted as the memory CD4+ T cells. Sequencing input: memory CD4+ T cells from blood. Source of these receptors: an adult in good health and CMV-seronegative.

The chain uses TRBV6-5 and TRBJ1-1; D gene unclear. Trimming took off 2 bases at V and 10 bases at J, with 8 bases between the two ends. Germline loops: CDR1 MNHEY, CDR2 SVGAGI. The CDR3 loop spans 11 amino acids. CDR3 in DNA: TGTGCCAGCAGTTACGGAGGTCGAGCTTTCTTT. It translates to CASSYGGRAFF.

The V call is TRBV7-9, the J call TRBJ1-5; weak D call: TRBD1 (6 bases). Trimming shortened V by 5 bases and J by 5 bases, and 19 bases separated the two germline ends. The CDR3 has 16 residues. Germline loops: CDR1 SEHNR, CDR2 FQNEAQ (reference sequence). DNA for the CDR3: TGTGCCAGCAGCAGCACCTTCGACAGGTCCTATCAGCCCCAGCATTTT. Its protein product is CASSSTFDRSYQPQHF.

Here the CDR3 reads CASSQRTHTDTQYF. The CDR3, as DNA: TGTGCCAGCAGCCAAAGGACACACACAGATACGCAGTATTTT. This sequence joins TRBV5-4 and TRBJ2-3; D might be TRBD1 (5 bases). Germline V gene data show CDR1 as SGHNT and CDR2 as YYREEE (reference sequence). V lost 4 bases and J 2 bases, leaving 11 bases between the germline ends. The CDR3 covers 14 residues.

V usage is TRBV5-4 and J usage is TRBJ1-1; tentative D call: TRBD1 (6 bases). V gave up 4 bases and J gave up 0 bases, with 13 bases separating them. The CDR3 spans 15 residues. Germline values: CDR1 SGHNT, CDR2 YYREEE (reference sequence). The chain's CDR3 is CASSPKEGVNTEAFF. CDR3 coding DNA: TGTGCCAGCAGCCCCAAGGAGGGGGTGAACACTGAAGCTTTCTTT.

The rearrangement links TRBV6-1 to TRBJ1-1; D not certain. The CDR3 covers 13 residues. Germline assignment: CDR1 MNHNS and CDR2 SASEGT. The V end lost 10 bases, the J end lost 3 bases, and 15 bases lay between the germline ends. The CDR3 DNA is TGTGCCACCTCACGGACGGATTACACTGAAGCTTTCTTT. This gives the protein CATSRTDYTEAFF.

This chain joins TRBV7-8 and TRBJ2-7, with D perhaps matching TRBD2 (5 bases). The length of the CDR3 is 13 residues. The germline gives CDR1 SGHVS, CDR2 FQNEAQ. The V end was cut by 1 base, the J end by 3 bases, with 7 bases between. This CDR3 reads CASSLGRDYEQYF. The CDR3 nucleotides read TGTGCCAGCAGCTTAGGACGGGACTACGAGCAGTACTTC. Together with reference TRBV7-8 and TRBJ2-7, the CDR3 gives the full variable domain: GAGVSQSPRYKVAKRGQDVALRCDPISGHVSLFWYQQALGQGPEFLTYFQNEAQLDKSGLPSDRFFAERPEGSVSTLKIQRTQQEDSAVYLCASSLGRDYEQYFGPGTRLTVT.

The chain joins TRBV4-3 to TRBJ1-4; no definite D call. This CDR3 has 15 residues. Germline CDR1 LGHNA, CDR2 YSLEER. V lost 0 bases and J 8 bases, leaving 13 bases between the germline ends. DNA of the CDR3: TGCGCCAGCAGCCAAGATCGGTGGGATTGGGAAAAACTGTTTTTT. Translated: CASSQDRWDWEKLFF.

This clone showed up just a few times. The chain joins TRBV6-6 to TRBJ2-1; 8 nucleotides align to TRBD1. The CDR3 runs 15 residues. Per germline, CDR1 MNHNY and CDR2 SVGAGI (reference sequence). The V gene end was trimmed by 7 bases and the J gene end by 2 bases; junction bases not matched to a gene: 7. This CDR3 is CASTTDRGTYNEQFF. The CDR3 DNA is TGTGCCAGCACCACAGACAGGGGAACCTACAATGAGCAGTTCTTC.

The table lists this clone with a count of one. The chain couples TRBV5-4 to TRBJ1-2, with 7 bases identical to TRBD1. Trimming at V came to 4 bases and at J to 3 bases, leaving 3 bases not matched to a gene. The CDR3 consists of 13 residues. Germline CDR1 and CDR2: SGHNT and YYREEE (reference sequence). CDR3 amino acids: CASSQTGHYGYTF. The CDR3 DNA follows: TGTGCCAGCAGCCAGACAGGGCACTATGGCTACACCTTC.

The V and J genes are TRBV25-1 and TRBJ1-3, with D tentatively TRBD1 (5 bases). Trimming shortened V by 3 bases and J by 3 bases, and 12 bases separated the two germline ends. Looked up from germline, CDR1 is MGHDK and CDR2 is SYGVNS. This CDR3 is built from 15 residues. The chain's CDR3 is CASSDPRQSGNTIYF. In DNA, the CDR3 is TGTGCCAGCAGTGACCCCCGACAGAGTGGAAACACCATATATTTT.

This chain links TRBV6-5 with TRBJ2-5; 8 bases match TRBD2. J was trimmed by 3 bases and V by 6 bases; bases with no gene match: 9. The germline V gene encodes CDR1 MNHEY and CDR2 SVGAGI. The CDR3 length is 15 residues. CDR3: CASRRQAGGKETQYF. The CDR3 DNA sequence: TGTGCCAGCAGACGGCAGGCGGGGGGAAAAGAGACCCAGTACTTC.

This clone was detected once. This sequence joins TRBV10-3 and TRBJ2-7, with 8 bases aligning to TRBD2. The CDR3 is made up of 15 amino acids. Germline CDR1 is ENHRY and CDR2 is SYGVKD. Germline trimming cut 0 bases from V and 3 bases from J; bases unmatched to any gene: 4. This chain's CDR3 is CAISESLAGGYEQYF. CDR3 sequence (DNA): TGTGCCATCAGTGAGTCCTTGGCGGGGGGCTACGAGCAGTACTTC.

The genes are TRBV2 and TRBJ1-2, with D tentatively TRBD1 (5 bases). Germline loops: CDR1 SNHLY, CDR2 FYNNEI. CDR3 length equals 12 residues. The ends were cut back, 8 bases at V and 4 bases at J, with 11 bases in the middle. The CDR3 sequence: CASGGVLYGYTF. In nucleotides, the CDR3 is TGTGCCAGCGGGGGGGTGCTCTATGGCTACACCTTC.

The chain couples TRBV6-5 to TRBJ1-6, with D possibly TRBD1 on 5 matching bases. Trimming stripped 6 bases from V and 8 bases from J, with 17 bases between. The CDR3 is made up of 15 amino acids. Germline V lookup: CDR1 MNHEY, CDR2 SVGAGI. Written as DNA, the CDR3 is TGTGCCAGCAGACTCTGGGACCCGGCGGATTCACCCCTCCACTTT. Translation: CASRLWDPADSPLHF.

A single count supports this clone. This chain connects TRBV13 to TRBJ2-7; 10 nucleotides line up with TRBD2. The CDR3 totals 14 residues. V shed 3 bases and J 5 bases; nucleotides not matched to a gene: 4. Germline assignment: CDR1 PRHDT and CDR2 FYEKMQ (reference sequence). This CDR3 reads CASSLQRGGHEQYF. The CDR3 nucleotides are TGTGCCAGCAGCTTGCAGCGGGGGGGGCACGAGCAGTACTTC.

There are a few counts of this clone. The V gene is TRBV15, the J gene TRBJ1-6; TRBD1 aligns across 7 bases. Germline V CDR1 and CDR2: LNHNV, YYDKDF (reference sequence). The CDR3 spans 13 residues. V lost 9 bases, J lost 10 bases, and 9 bases stayed unmatched. Here the CDR3 reads CATRTGFRSPLHF. The DNA for the CDR3 is TGTGCCACAAGGACAGGTTTCAGATCACCCCTCCACTTT.

This clone showed up just a few times. J is TRBJ2-3 and V is TRBV5-4, with D possibly TRBD2 on 5 matching bases. The V and J ends lost 6 bases and 5 bases respectively, with 10 bases between them. There are 12 residues in the CDR3. Per germline, CDR1 SGHNT and CDR2 YYREEE (reference sequence). CDR3 coding DNA: TGTGCCAGCACTAAGGAGGAAGATACGCAGTATTTT. This sequence encodes CASTKEEDTQYF.

The chain is built from TRBV27 and TRBJ2-5, with 7 bases matching TRBD1. The length of the CDR3 is 15 residues. The germline gives CDR1 MNHEY, CDR2 SMNVEV (reference sequence). V shed 5 bases, J shed 5 bases, and the junction held 11 bases outside the gene matches. CDR3 sequence: CASSPRQGEWETQYF. The CDR3, as DNA: TGTGCCAGCAGTCCGCGACAGGGTGAATGGGAGACCCAGTACTTC.

The chain carries TRBV25-1 and TRBJ1-2, with 7 nucleotides matching TRBD1. Per germline, CDR1 MGHDK and CDR2 SYGVNS. Unmatched junction bases numbered 11, after V lost 1 base and J lost 9 bases. The CDR3 is 15 amino acids. The CDR3 DNA reads TGTGCCAGCAGTGAATTTAAGGGGGCTAGGGACCGCTACACCTTC. Its translation is CASSEFKGARDRYTF.

Points on this clone: A read error may produce the germline difference seen at one junction end. This rearrangement joins TRBV6-5 to TRBJ1-3; TRBD1 might be the D (6 bases). The CDR3 contains 14 residues. Per the germline V gene, CDR1 is MNHEY and CDR2 is SVGAGI. The CDR3 DNA sequence: TGTGCCGGCAGGAAAGCAGGGGTAGGAAACACCATATATTTT. Translated: CAGRKAGVGNTIYF.

This rearrangement joins TRBV5-1 to TRBJ2-5; 11 bases fit TRBD1. The junction had 10 bases not matched to a gene; V was cut back by 4 bases and J by 5 bases. The V gene's germline CDR1 is SGHRS and CDR2 YFSETQ. This CDR3 comprises 16 residues. The chain's CDR3 is CASSPRTGGGQETQYF. CDR3 in DNA: TGCGCCAGCAGCCCGAGGACAGGGGGCGGTCAGGAGACCCAGTACTTC.

This clone was recorded a few times. The genes are TRBV6-1 and TRBJ2-5, with a weak D call TRBD2 (7 bases). The CDR3 covers 18 residues. V lost 4 bases and J 5 bases, leaving 26 bases between the germline ends. The germline CDR1 and CDR2 sequences are MNHNS and SASEGT. CDR3 amino acids: CASSVENGWGGLGETQYF. CDR3 bases: TGTGCCAGCAGTGTAGAGAACGGTTGGGGGGGGCTGGGGGAGACCCAGTACTTC.

The rearrangement links TRBV2 to TRBJ1-6, with no clear D. The V gene lost 5 bases and the J gene lost 7 bases, with 12 bases spanning the gap. There are 14 residues in the CDR3. Germline V lookup: CDR1 SNHLY, CDR2 FYNNEI. CDR3 protein: CASSLNKENSPLHF. CDR3 sequence (DNA): TGTGCCAGCAGTCTTAATAAAGAAAATTCACCCCTCCACTTT. Full variable domain (remainder filled in from reference TRBV2 and TRBJ1-6): EPEVTQTPSHQVTQMGQEVILRCVPISNHLYFYWYRQILGQKVEFLVSFYNNEISEKSEIFDDQFSVERPDGSNFTLKIRSTKLEDSAMYFCASSLNKENSPLHFGNGTRLTVT.

With regard to this clone: This same CDR3 is encoded by further DNA sequences in the sample. The chain uses TRBV5-1 and TRBJ2-5, with 8 positions matching TRBD2. Losses at the gene ends were 5 bases for V and 5 bases for J; bases not matched to a gene: 2. The CDR3 runs to 12 residues. CDR1 is SGHRS, CDR2 YFSETQ, per germline. This chain's CDR3 is CASSREGETQYF. The CDR3 region has the DNA TGCGCCAGCAGTCGGGAGGGCGAGACCCAGTACTTC.

This chain uses TRBV2 with TRBJ1-2, with 8 bases lining up with TRBD1. The CDR3 loop spans 14 amino acids. Germline loops: CDR1 SNHLY, CDR2 FYNNEI. V was clipped by 6 bases and J by 8 bases; unmatched bases: 11. The CDR3 DNA sequence: TGTGCCAGCAGCGGTGACAGGGGCGGTGGGGGCTACACCTTC. Translated, it gives CASSGDRGGGGYTF.

The V gene is TRBV7-2, the J gene TRBJ1-1; perhaps TRBD1 as D (5 bases). CDR1 is SGHTA, CDR2 FQGNSA, per germline. The CDR3 has 13 amino acids. V was trimmed by 3 bases and J by 1 base, leaving 6 bases between them. In nucleotides, the CDR3 is TGTGCCAGCAGCTTGACAGCGAACACTGAAGCTTTCTTT. This translates into CASSLTANTEAFF.

This sequence joins TRBV2 and TRBJ1-2, with a weak D call TRBD1 (6 bases). The V end was cut by 2 bases, the J end by 8 bases, with 15 bases between. The CDR3 is 14 residues long. Germline V lookup: CDR1 SNHLY, CDR2 FYNNEI. DNA of the CDR3: TGTGCCAGCAGTGAAATTGGGGGGCGCGTCGGCTACACCTTC. It codes for CASSEIGGRVGYTF.

This clone was seen only a few times. The chain carries TRBV6-1 and TRBJ1-1; no clear D. The CDR3 is made up of 14 amino acids. V shed 6 bases and J shed 8 bases, with 19 bases lying between them. Germline CDR1 MNHNS, CDR2 SASEGT. The CDR3 DNA is TGTGCCAGCAGCCGACGCTCTTCCGGGAACGAAGCTTTCTTT. It encodes CASSRRSSGNEAFF.

This chain connects TRBV5-6 to TRBJ1-1; D is ambiguous. The CDR3 is 15 residues long. CDR1 SGHDT and CDR2 YYEEEE come from the germline V gene. V dropped 0 bases and J dropped 7 bases, with 16 bases sitting between them. The CDR3 DNA follows: TGTGCCAGCAGCTTGGGACGAACGGACTACCATGAAGCTTTCTTT. The encoded protein is CASSLGRTDYHEAFF. Full variable domain (rest looked up from reference TRBV5-6 and TRBJ1-1): DAGVTQSPTHLIKTRGQQVTLRCSPKSGHDTVSWYQQALGQGPQFIFQYYEEEERQRGNFPDRFSGHQFPNYSSELNVNALLLGDSALYLCASSLGRTDYHEAFFGQGTRLTVV.

The chain links TRBV18 to TRBJ1-3, with 7 bases matching TRBD1. The length of the CDR3 is 15 residues. Germline CDR1 reads KGHSH; CDR2 reads LQKENI. Losses at the gene ends were 3 bases for V and 5 bases for J; bases not matched to a gene: 7. The CDR3 DNA reads TGTGCCAGCTCACCCGAGACAGGGAGGAGAAACACCATATATTTT. Protein: CASSPETGRRNTIYF.